This TCR beta chain comes out of a study of blood T cell repertoires in COVID-19. Study at large: Acute and convalescent COVID-19 samples came from the United States, Italy and Spain.

Unmatched junction bases numbered 11, after V lost 4 bases and J lost 14 bases. Germline V lookup: CDR1 LGHNA, CDR2 YSLEER. This CDR3 region has 14 residues. Some clones are missing from TCRdb's copy, which holds only in-frame ones; the method was immunoSEQ multiplex PCR. The sample contains around 200,000 clones, 70% to 90% of which appear only once. Participant-reported clinical history was the basis for cohort assignment. Recovered Cohort 3 donors showed two negative PCRs, clearance, or symptom resolution. The specimen sequenced was PBMCs or T cells enriched from blood (not recorded which). This TCR came from a man between 25 and 39 years old who had recovered from COVID-19. This sequence joins TRBV4-3 and TRBJ1-2; 12 bases fit TRBD1. The CDR3 sequence: CASSPREGQGAATF. CDR3 sequence (DNA): TGCGCCAGCAGCCCAAGAGAGGGACAGGGGGCTGCGACCTTC.